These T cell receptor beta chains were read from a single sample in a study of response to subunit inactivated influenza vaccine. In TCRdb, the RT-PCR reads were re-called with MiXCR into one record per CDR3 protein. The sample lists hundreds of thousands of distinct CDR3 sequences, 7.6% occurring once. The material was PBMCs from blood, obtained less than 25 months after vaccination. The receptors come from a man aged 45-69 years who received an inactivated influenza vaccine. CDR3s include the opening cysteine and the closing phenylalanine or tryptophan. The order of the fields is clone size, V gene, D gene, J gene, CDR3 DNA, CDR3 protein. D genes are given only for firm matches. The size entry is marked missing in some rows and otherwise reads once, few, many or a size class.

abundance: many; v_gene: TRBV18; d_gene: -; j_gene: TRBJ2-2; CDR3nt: TGTGCCAGCTCCCGCAGGGGGCCTAGCGGGTCGAACACCGGGGAGCTGTTTTTT; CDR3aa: CASSRRGPSGSNTGELFF
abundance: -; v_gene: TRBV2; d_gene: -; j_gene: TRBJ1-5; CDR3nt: TGTGCCAGCACACGTAATAGCAATCAGCCCCAGCATTTT; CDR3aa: CASTRNSNQPQHF
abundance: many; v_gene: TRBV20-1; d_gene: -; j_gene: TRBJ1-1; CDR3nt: TGCAGTGCGGGATCGGGCCTGAACACTGAAGCTTTCTTT; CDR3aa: CSAGSGLNTEAFF
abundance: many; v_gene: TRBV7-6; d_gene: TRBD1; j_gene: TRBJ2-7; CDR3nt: TGTGCCAGCAGCTTATCGTACAGGGGCCACGAGCAGTACTTC; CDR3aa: CASSLSYRGHEQYF
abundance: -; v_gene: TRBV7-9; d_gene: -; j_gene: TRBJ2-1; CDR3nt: TGTGCCAGCAGCGTTACGCCGGGAGAGAGTATTGAGCAGTTCTTC; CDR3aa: CASSVTPGESIEQFF
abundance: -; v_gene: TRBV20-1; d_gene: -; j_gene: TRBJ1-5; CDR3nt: TGCAGTGCCGACCAGGGTTATAGCAATCAGCCCCAGCATTTT; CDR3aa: CSADQGYSNQPQHF
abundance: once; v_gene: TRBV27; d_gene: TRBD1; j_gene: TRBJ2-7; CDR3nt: TGTGCCAGCAGTTCGGACAGGGAATCCTACGAGCAGTACTTC; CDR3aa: CASSSDRESYEQYF
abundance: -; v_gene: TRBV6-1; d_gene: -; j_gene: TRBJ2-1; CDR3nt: TGTGCCAGCACTGCGTTTCTGGGAGCCTCCTACAATGAGCAGTTCTTC; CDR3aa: CASTAFLGASYNEQFF
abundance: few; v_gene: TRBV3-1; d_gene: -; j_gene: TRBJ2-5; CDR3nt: TGTGCCAGCAGCCAAAGTGAAGCGACAGAGACCCAGTACTTC; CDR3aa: CASSQSEATETQYF
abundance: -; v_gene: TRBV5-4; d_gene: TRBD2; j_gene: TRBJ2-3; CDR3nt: TGTGCCAGCAGCGGAATAGCGGGAGTGGATACGCAGTATTTT; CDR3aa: CASSGIAGVDTQYF
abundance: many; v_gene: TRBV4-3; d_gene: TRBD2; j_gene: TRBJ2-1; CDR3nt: TGCGCCAGCAGCCAAGATACTAGCGGGAGGGCCGGTGAGCAGTTCTTC; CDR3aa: CASSQDTSGRAGEQFF
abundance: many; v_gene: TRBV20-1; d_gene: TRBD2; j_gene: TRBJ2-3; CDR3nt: TGCAGTGCTAGGACCGGGACTAGCGGATTCGGAGATACGCAGTATTTT; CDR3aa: CSARTGTSGFGDTQYF
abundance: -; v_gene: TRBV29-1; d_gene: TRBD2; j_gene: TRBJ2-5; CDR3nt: TGCAGCGCCAGCGGGAGACTCCAAGAGACCCAGTACTTC; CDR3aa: CSASGRLQETQYF
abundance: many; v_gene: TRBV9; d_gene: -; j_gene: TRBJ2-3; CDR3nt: TGTGCCAGCAGCGTAAGCGGAGGGGGCACAGATACGCAGTATTTT; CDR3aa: CASSVSGGGTDTQYF
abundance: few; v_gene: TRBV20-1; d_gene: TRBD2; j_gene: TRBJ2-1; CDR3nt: TGCAGTGCCGGGGGGAATTACAATGAGCAGTTCTTC; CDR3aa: CSAGGNYNEQFF
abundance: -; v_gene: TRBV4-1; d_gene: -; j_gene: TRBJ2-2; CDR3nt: TGCGCCAGCAGCCAAGCCCCGAGAGTTGTTCAGGGCACCGGGGAGCTGTTTTTT; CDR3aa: CASSQAPRVVQGTGELFF